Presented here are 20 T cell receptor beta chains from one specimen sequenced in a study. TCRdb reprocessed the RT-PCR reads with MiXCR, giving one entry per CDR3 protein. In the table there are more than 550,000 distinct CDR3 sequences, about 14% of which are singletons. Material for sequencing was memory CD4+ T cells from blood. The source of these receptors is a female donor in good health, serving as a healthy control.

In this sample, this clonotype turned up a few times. The CDR3 bases are TGTGCCACCAGTGCCGCTTCGGGATGGGGGGCGGAGAATGAGCAGTTCTTC. It yields the protein CATSAASGWGAENEQFF. The chain employs TRBV24-1 and TRBJ2-1; D is perhaps TRBD1 or TRBD2 (6 bases each). The V and J ends lost 5 bases and 7 bases respectively, with 23 bases between them. Germline loops: CDR1 KGHDR, CDR2 SFDVKD. The CDR3 length is 17 residues.

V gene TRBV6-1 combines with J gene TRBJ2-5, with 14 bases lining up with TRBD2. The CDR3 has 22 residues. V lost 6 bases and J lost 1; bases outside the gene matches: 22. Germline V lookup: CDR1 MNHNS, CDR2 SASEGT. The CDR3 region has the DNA TGTGCCAGCAGCAGTCCCCGGAAAGGGACTAGCGGGAGTGGGGGCTTCCAAGAGACCCAGTACTTC. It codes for CASSSPRKGTSGSGGFQETQYF.

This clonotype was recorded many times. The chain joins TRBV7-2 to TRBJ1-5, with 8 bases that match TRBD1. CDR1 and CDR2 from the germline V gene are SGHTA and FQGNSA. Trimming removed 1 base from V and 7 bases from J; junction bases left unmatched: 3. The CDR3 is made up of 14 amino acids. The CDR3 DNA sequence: TGTGCCAGCAGCTTAGACAGGGGGGGACAGCCCCAGCATTTT. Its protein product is CASSLDRGGQPQHF.

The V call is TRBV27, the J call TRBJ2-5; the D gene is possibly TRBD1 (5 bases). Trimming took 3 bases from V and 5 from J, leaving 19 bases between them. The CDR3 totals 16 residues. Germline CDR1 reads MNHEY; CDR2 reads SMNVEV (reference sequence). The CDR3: CASSLGPGRAWETQYF. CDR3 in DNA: TGTGCCAGCAGTTTGGGTCCCGGCAGGGCATGGGAGACCCAGTACTTC.

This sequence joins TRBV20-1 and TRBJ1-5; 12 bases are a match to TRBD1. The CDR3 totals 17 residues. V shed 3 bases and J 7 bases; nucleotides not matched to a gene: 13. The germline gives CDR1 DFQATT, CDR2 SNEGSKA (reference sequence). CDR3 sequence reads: CSARLSSGQGAGQPQHF. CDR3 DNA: TGCAGTGCTAGGTTGTCTTCGGGACAGGGGGCAGGGCAGCCCCAGCATTTT.

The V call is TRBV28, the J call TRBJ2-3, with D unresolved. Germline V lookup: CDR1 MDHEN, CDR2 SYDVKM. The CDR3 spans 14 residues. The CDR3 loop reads CATLTPTGTDTQYF. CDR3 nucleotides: TGTGCGACCCTAACCCCCACGGGCACAGATACGCAGTATTTT. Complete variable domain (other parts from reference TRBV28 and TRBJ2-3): DVKVTQSSRYLVKRTGEKVFLECVQDMDHENMFWYRQDPGLGLRLIYFSYDVKMKEKGDIPEGYSVSREKKERFSLILESASTNQTSMYLCATLTPTGTDTQYFGPGTRLTVL.

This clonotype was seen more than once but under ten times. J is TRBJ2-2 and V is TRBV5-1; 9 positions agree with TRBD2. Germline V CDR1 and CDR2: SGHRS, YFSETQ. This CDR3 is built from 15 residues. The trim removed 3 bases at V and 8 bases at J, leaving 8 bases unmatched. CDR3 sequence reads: CASSWVEGLAGELFF. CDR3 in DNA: TGCGCCAGCAGCTGGGTGGAAGGACTAGCGGGGGAGCTGTTTTTT. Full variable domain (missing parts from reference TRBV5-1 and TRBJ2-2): KAGVTQTPRYLIKTRGQQVTLSCSPISGHRSVSWYQQTPGQGLQFLFEYFSETQRNKGNFPGRFSGRQFSNSRSEMNVSTLELGDSALYLCASSWVEGLAGELFFGEGSRLTVL.

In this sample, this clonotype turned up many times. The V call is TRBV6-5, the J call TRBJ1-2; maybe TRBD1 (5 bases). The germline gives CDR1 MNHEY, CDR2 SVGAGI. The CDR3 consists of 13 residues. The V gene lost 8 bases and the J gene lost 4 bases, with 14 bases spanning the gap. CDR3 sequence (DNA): TGTGCCAGCGCTGTGGCGAGGGGCTATGGCTACACCTTC. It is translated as CASAVARGYGYTF.

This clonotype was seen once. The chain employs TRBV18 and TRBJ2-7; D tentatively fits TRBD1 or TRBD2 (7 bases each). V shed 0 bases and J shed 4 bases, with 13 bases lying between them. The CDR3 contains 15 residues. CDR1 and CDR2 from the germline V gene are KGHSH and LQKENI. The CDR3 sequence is CASSPPSQGGYEQYF. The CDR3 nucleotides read TGTGCCAGCTCACCACCGTCGCAGGGGGGGTACGAGCAGTACTTC.

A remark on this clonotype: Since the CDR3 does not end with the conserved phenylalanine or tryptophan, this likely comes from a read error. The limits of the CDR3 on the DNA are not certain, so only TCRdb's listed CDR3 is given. The CDR3 sequence is CSVETGTG. The rearrangement joins TRBV29-1 to TRBJ2-4; the DNA was not used to check the table's D call, TRBD1. Germline CDR1 reads SQVTM; CDR2 reads ANQGSEA. The CDR3 is made up of 8 amino acids, end residues included.

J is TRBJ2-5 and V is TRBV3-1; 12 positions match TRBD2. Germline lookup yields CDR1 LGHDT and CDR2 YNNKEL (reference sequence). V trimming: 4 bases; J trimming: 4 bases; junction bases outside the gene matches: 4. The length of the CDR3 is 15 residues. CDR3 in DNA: TGTGCCAGCAGCCGGCGACTAGCGGGAGCAGAGACCCAGTACTTC. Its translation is CASSRRLAGAETQYF.

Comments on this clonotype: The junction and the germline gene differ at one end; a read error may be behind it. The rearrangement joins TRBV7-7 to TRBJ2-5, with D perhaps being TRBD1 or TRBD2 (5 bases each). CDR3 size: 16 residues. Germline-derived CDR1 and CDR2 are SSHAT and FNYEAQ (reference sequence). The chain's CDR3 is CASSPQARGEAETQYF. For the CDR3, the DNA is TGTGCTAGCAGCCCCCAGGCTAGGGGAGAGGCGGAGACCCAGTACTTC.

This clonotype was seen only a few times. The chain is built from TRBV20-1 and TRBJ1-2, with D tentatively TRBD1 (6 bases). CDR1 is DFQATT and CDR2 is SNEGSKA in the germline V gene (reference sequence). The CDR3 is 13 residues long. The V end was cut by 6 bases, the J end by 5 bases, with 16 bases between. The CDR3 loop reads CSASDSRVYGYTF. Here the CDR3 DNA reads TGCAGTGCCTCGGACAGTAGGGTTTATGGCTACACCTTC.

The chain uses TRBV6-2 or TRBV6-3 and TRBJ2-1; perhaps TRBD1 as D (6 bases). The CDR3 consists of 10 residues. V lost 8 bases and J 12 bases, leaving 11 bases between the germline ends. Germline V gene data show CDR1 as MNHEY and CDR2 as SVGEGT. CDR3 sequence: CASYRESQFF. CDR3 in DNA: TGTGCCAGCTACAGGGAATCGCAGTTCTTC.

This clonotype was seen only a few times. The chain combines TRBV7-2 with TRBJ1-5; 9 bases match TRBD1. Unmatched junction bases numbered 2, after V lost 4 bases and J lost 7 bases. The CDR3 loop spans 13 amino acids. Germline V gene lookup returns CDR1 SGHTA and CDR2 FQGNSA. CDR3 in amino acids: CASSWTGEQPQHF. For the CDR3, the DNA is TGTGCCAGCAGCTGGACAGGGGAACAGCCCCAGCATTTT.

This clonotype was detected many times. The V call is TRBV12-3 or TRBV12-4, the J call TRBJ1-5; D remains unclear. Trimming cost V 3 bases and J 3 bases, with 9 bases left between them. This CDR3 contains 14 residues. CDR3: CASSFGENNQPQHF. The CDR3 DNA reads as TGTGCCAGCAGTTTTGGGGAGAACAATCAGCCCCAGCATTTT.

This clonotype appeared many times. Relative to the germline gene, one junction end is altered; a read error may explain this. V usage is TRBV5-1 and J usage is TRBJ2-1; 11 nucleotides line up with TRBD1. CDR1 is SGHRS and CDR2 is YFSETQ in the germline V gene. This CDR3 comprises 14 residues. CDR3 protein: CASSFGTGGNEQFF. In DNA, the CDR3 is TGTGCCAGCAGCTTCGGGACAGGGGGGAATGAGCAGTTCTTC.

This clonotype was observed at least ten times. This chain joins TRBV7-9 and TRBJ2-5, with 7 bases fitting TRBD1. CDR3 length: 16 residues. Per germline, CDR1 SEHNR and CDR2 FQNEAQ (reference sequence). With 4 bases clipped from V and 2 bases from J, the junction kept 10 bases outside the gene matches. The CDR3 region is CASSSFWTGEQETQYF. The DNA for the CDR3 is TGTGCCAGCAGCTCATTTTGGACAGGCGAACAAGAGACCCAGTACTTC. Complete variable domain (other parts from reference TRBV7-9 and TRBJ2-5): DTGVSQNPRHKITKRGQNVTFRCDPISEHNRLYWYRQTLGQGPEFLTYFQNEAQLEKSRLLSDRFSAERPKGSFSTLEIQRTEQGDSAMYLCASSSFWTGEQETQYFGPGTRLLVL.

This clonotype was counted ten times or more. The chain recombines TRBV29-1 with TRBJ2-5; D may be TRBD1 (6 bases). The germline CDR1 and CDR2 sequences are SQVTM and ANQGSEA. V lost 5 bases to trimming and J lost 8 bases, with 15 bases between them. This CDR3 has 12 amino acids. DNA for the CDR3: TGCAGCGTTTCCCCAAGGGACAACACCCAGTACTTC. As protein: CSVSPRDNTQYF. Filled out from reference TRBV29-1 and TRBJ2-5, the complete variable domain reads SAVISQKPSRDICQRGTSLTIQCQVDSQVTMMFWYRQQPGQSLTLIATANQGSEATYESGFVIDKFPISRPNLTFSTLTVSNMSPEDSSIYLCSVSPRDNTQYFGPGTRLLVL.

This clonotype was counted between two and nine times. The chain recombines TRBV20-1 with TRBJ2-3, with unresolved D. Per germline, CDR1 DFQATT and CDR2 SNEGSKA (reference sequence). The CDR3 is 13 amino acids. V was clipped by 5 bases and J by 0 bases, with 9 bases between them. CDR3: CSALITSTDTQYF. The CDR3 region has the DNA TGCAGTGCTCTCATTACTAGCACAGATACGCAGTATTTT.